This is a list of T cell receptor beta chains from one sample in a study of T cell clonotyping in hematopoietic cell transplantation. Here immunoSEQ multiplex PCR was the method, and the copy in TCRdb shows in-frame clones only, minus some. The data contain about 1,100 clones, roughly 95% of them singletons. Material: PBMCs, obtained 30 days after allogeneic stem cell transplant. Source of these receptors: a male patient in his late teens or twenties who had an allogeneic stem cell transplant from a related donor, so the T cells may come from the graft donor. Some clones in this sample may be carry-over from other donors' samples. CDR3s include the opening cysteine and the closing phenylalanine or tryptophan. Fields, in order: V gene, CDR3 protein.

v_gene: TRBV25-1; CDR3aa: CASSEWGLAGNTGELFF
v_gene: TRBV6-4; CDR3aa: CASSDSTGGANVLTF
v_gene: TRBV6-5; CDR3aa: CASSYSGGGGEQYF
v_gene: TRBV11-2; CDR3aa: CASSSARLGDIVFNEQFF
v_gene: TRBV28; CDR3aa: CASSNLWGSSNQPQHF
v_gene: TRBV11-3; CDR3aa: CASSLDGGHQETQYF
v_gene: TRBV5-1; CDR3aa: CASSLADGPFYEQYF
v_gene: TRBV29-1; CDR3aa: CSVVGGATDTQYF
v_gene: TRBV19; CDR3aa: CASSKDQGGNQPQHF
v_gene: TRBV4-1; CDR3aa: CASSQEPPFTGQETQYF
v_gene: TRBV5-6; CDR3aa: CASSGGLFVRTDTQYF
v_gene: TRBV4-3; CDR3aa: CASSQDGPSSGNTIYF
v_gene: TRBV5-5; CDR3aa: CASSLRRNQETQYF
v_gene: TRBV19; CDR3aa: CASSISSRGLGTENTEAFF
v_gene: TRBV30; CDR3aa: CAWGGAVTEAFF
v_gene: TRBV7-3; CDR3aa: CASSRGFNTEAFF
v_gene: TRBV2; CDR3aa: CASSDGYGYTF
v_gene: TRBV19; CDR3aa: CASSMRENTEAFF
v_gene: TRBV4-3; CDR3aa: CASSQDRLGGFNQPQHF
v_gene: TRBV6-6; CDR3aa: CASSYYFQKETQYF
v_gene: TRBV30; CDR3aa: CAWGTVYEQYF
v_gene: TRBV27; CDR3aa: CASSSVGYEQYF
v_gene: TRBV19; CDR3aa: CASTRGVSPLFF
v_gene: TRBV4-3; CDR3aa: CASSQGTTYNTEAFF
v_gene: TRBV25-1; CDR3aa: CASSELGQGQTNTQYF
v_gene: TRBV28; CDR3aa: CASSLTGRTELFF
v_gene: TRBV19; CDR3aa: CASSPTGTSETQYF
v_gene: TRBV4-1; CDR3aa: CASSQTGSLPTDTQYF
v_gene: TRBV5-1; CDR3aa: CASSLDKFYEQYF
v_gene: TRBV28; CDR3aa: CASSLIGVNTEAFF
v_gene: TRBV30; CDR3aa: CAWSLLLARGETQYF
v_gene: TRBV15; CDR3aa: CATSRDKGTDYGYTF
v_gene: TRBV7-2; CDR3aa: CASSPYVGNEQFF
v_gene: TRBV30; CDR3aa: CAWSITGEAFF
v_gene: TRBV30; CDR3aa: CAWSRGQDNSPLHF
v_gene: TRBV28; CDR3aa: CASSSQRAGPLQETQYF
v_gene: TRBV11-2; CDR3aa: CASSFLGELFF
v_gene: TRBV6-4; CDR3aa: CASSVASGSGNEQFF
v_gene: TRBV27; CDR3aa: CASSSRQDSNTEAFF
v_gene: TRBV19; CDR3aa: CASSKTGFYEQYF
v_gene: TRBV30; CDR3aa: CAWSKQEKLFF
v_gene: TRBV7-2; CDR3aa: CASSLGVVADRTDTQYF
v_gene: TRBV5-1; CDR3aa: CASRSTGSGANVLTF
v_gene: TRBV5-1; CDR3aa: CASSLAPGDRSTNYGYTF
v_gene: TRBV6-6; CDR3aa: CASSYGYVGETQYF
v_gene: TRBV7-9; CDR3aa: CASSRDRGFGYTF
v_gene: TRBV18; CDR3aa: CASSPNPGGGTYEQYF
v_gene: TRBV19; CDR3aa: CASSFGLWRSGSWSYNEQFF